One and the same sample provided the 16 T cell receptor beta chains below, sequenced in a study of preoperative IRX-2 immunotherapy in early breast cancer. Data came from immunoSEQ multiplex PCR; TCRdb stores just in-frame clones and leaves some out. In the table there are roughly 26,000 clones, around 90% of which are singletons. Treatment here: preoperative locoregional IRX-2 cytokine immunotherapy. This material consisted of tumor tissue, taken after IRX-2 immunotherapy. These receptors all stem from a human donor with breast cancer.

The genes are TRBV11-2 and TRBJ1-4; D gene ambiguous. Trimming stripped 2 bases from V and 8 bases from J, with 9 bases between. CDR3 length equals 13 residues. The germline V gene encodes CDR1 SGHAT and CDR2 FQNNGV. CDR3 DNA sequence: TGTGCCAGCAGCTTAAATATCCGGGAAAAACTGTTTTTT. Its protein product is CASSLNIREKLFF.

This clone was recorded a few times. V gene TRBV4-2 combines with J gene TRBJ2-5, with D perhaps TRBD2 (5 bases). Germline V gene lookup returns CDR1 LGHNA and CDR2 YNFKEQ. The V gene lost 0 bases and the J gene lost 2 bases, with 13 bases spanning the gap. The length of the CDR3 is 16 residues. The CDR3 nucleotides are TGTGCCAGCAGCCAAGATAGCACCCCGGGACAAGAGACCCAGTACTTC. Translation gives CASSQDSTPGQETQYF.

This chain joins TRBV2 and TRBJ1-1; D is undetermined. V was pared by 2 bases and J by 1 base, with 8 bases between. Germline assignment: CDR1 SNHLY and CDR2 FYNNEI. The CDR3 has 14 amino acids. The CDR3 protein is CASSELGTNTEAFF. In nucleotides, the CDR3 is TGTGCCAGCAGTGAACTGGGCACGAACACTGAAGCTTTCTTT.

The chain has TRBV5-1 and TRBJ1-2; D is uncertain. The CDR3 extends over 13 amino acids. With 0 bases removed from V and 4 bases from J, the gap between germline ends came to 7 bases. The germline V gene has CDR1 SGHRS and CDR2 YFSETQ. DNA for the CDR3: TGCGCCAGCAGCTTGGAGGCAGTCTATGGCTACACCTTC. This gives the protein CASSLEAVYGYTF. The complete variable domain, with remaining parts taken from reference TRBV5-1 and TRBJ1-2, reads KAGVTQTPRYLIKTRGQQVTLSCSPISGHRSVSWYQQTPGQGLQFLFEYFSETQRNKGNFPGRFSGRQFSNSRSEMNVSTLELGDSALYLCASSLEAVYGYTFGSGTRLTVV.

This chain links TRBV25-1 with TRBJ2-5; D call uncertain. CDR3 length: 12 residues. The V and J ends lost 6 bases and 5 bases respectively, with 10 bases between them. CDR1 and CDR2 (germline): MGHDK, SYGVNS. The CDR3 region is CASSKGRETQYF. In DNA form, the CDR3 reads TGTGCCAGCAGCAAAGGAAGGGAGACCCAGTACTTC.

V and J are TRBV5-8 and TRBJ1-4; D may be TRBD1 (6 bases). The germline CDR1 and CDR2 sequences are SGHTS and YDEGEE. Trimming left V 2 bases short and J 8 bases short, with 13 bases between. The CDR3 has 14 amino acids. The CDR3 sequence: CASSLGGGGEKLFF. The DNA of the CDR3 is TGTGCCAGCAGCTTAGGTGGAGGGGGGGAAAAACTGTTTTTT.

The CDR3 sequence: CASRPGQEGNTIYF. In DNA, the CDR3 is TGCGCCAGCAGACCGGGACAGGAGGGAAACACCATATATTTT. The chain is built from TRBV10-2 and TRBJ1-3, with TRBD1 matching 8 bases. The germline CDR1 and CDR2 sequences are WSHSY and SAAADI. The CDR3 has 14 residues. V trimming: 6 bases; J trimming: 4 bases; junction bases outside the gene matches: 5.

The chain carries TRBV19 and TRBJ1-4, with D possibly being TRBD1 (5 bases). CDR3 length: 10 amino acids. V was cut by 9 bases and J by 8 bases, with 7 bases left in between. The germline gives CDR1 LNHDA, CDR2 SQIVND (reference sequence). The CDR3 nucleotides read TGTGCCAGCTCAGGGGAAAAACTGTTTTTT. The encoded protein is CASSGEKLFF. Together with reference TRBV19 and TRBJ1-4, the CDR3 gives the full variable domain: DGGITQSPKYLFRKEGQNVTLSCEQNLNHDAMYWYRQDPGQGLRLIYYSQIVNDFQKGDIAEGYSVSREKKESFPLTVTSAQKNPTAFYLCASSGEKLFFGSGTQLSVL.

This sequence joins TRBV7-9 and TRBJ1-2; no firm D call. V was cut by 5 bases and J by 8 bases, with 12 bases left in between. Germline loops: CDR1 SEHNR, CDR2 FQNEAQ (reference sequence). The CDR3 runs 12 residues. The CDR3 DNA reads TGTGCCAGCAGCCCGGCTGATCAAGGCTACACCTTC. Translating it yields CASSPADQGYTF.

The chain has TRBV6-5 and TRBJ1-2; 10 nucleotides align to TRBD1. Germline CDR1 is MNHEY and CDR2 is SVGAGI. J was trimmed by 8 bases and V by 6 bases; bases with no gene match: 9. This CDR3 spans 14 amino acids. The CDR3 is CASRPTGGAMGYTF. In DNA form, the CDR3 reads TGTGCCAGCAGGCCGACAGGGGGCGCGATGGGCTACACCTTC.

The chain carries TRBV14 and TRBJ2-1; no firm D call. CDR3 length: 15 amino acids. From germline, CDR1 is SGHDN and CDR2 FVKESK. V dropped 5 bases and J dropped 0 bases, with 11 bases sitting between them. The CDR3 loop is CASSLYHFSYNEQFF. The CDR3, as DNA: TGTGCCAGCAGCTTATACCACTTCTCCTACAATGAGCAGTTCTTC.

The chain is built from TRBV9 and TRBJ2-2; 8 bases map to TRBD2. This CDR3 is built from 14 residues. V shed 2 bases, J shed 6 bases, and the junction held 3 bases outside the gene matches. The germline gives CDR1 SGDLS, CDR2 YYNGEE. The CDR3 nucleotides are TGTGCCAGCAGCGTCGGGGGGGCCGCCGGGGAGCTGTTTTTT. Translation: CASSVGGAAGELFF.

The chain couples TRBV7-9 to TRBJ1-2; D may be TRBD1 (5 bases). Germline V gives CDR1 SEHNR, CDR2 FQNEAQ (reference sequence). V was shortened by 4 bases and J by 3 bases, with 12 bases between the two germline ends. This CDR3 is 14 amino acids long. CDR3 nucleotide sequence: TGTGCCAGCAGCTCGGGGGGGGTGTACTATGGCTACACCTTC. Its protein product is CASSSGGVYYGYTF. Looking up the rest from reference TRBV7-9 and TRBJ1-2 gives the full variable domain: DTGVSQNPRHKITKRGQNVTFRCDPISEHNRLYWYRQTLGQGPEFLTYFQNEAQLEKSRLLSDRFSAERPKGSFSTLEIQRTEQGDSAMYLCASSSGGVYYGYTFGSGTRLTVV.

The CDR3 nucleotides read TGTGCCAGCAGCTTGTGGGCCCGGGGCAGGTATGGTACTGAAGCTTTCTTT. It translates to CASSLWARGRYGTEAFF. V is TRBV5-5 and J is TRBJ1-1, with a possible D match to TRBD1 (5 bases). Trimming took off 1 base at V and 5 bases at J, with 21 bases between the two ends. The CDR3 length is 17 residues. The germline CDR1 and CDR2 sequences are SGHKS and YYEKEE (reference sequence).

This clone was seen a single time. The rearrangement joins TRBV25-1 to TRBJ1-1; D remains ambiguous. This CDR3 region has 13 residues. Germline V gene sequence: CDR1 MGHDK, CDR2 SYGVNS. Deletions cut 5 bases from V and 1 base from J, with 8 bases between. The CDR3 here is CASSYPGNTEAFF. The CDR3, as DNA: TGTGCCAGCAGTTATCCGGGGAACACTGAAGCTTTCTTT.

V gene TRBV27 combines with J gene TRBJ1-5; 11 nucleotides align to TRBD1. Looked up from germline, CDR1 is MNHEY and CDR2 is SMNVEV (reference sequence). The CDR3 runs to 17 residues. Germline trimming cut 1 base from V and 5 bases from J; bases unmatched to any gene: 7. The CDR3 DNA follows: TGTGCCAGCAGTTTATTTGGACAGGGGGCGCCGGATCAGCCCCAGCATTTT. It translates to CASSLFGQGAPDQPQHF.